A selection of T cell receptor beta chains follows, all from one sample in a study of long-term antiretroviral therapy in people with HIV. The method was immunoSEQ multiplex PCR; TCRdb's version includes in-frame clones alone and lacks a portion of them. The sample holds about 25,000 clones, 76% seen once. Sequencing was performed on unsorted PBMCs, taken 1.1 years before starting antiretroviral therapy. The receptors come from a woman between 35 and 50 years old with HIV. CDR3s include the opening cysteine and the closing phenylalanine or tryptophan. D genes are given only for firm matches. The size of a clone is reported for some rows only, either as once, few or many, or as a class for expanded clones.

D gene,V gene,clone size,J gene,CDR3 protein,CDR3 DNA
TRBD1,TRBV30,NA,TRBJ1-1,CAWGTLGQGTRTEAFF,TGTGCCTGGGGGACCCTTGGACAGGGGACGAGAACTGAAGCTTTCTTT
NA,TRBV29-1,NA,TRBJ2-5,CSVAGKETQYF,TGCAGCGTCGCGGGAAAAGAGACCCAGTACTTC
TRBD1,TRBV6-6,NA,TRBJ2-7,CASRSTGQGTAEQYF,TGTGCCAGCAGGAGTACGGGACAGGGGACTGCCGAGCAGTACTTC
NA,TRBV27,NA,TRBJ1-1,CASSLEGYAEAFF,TGTGCCAGCAGTTTGGAGGGATACGCTGAAGCTTTCTTT
TRBD1,TRBV7-9,NA,TRBJ1-2,CASSLTTGNYGYTF,TGTGCCAGCAGCCTAACGACAGGGAACTATGGCTACACCTTC
NA,TRBV10-3,few,TRBJ1-4,CAISESVEKLFF,TGTGCCATCAGTGAGTCAGTTGAAAAACTGTTTTTT
NA,TRBV27,NA,TRBJ1-5,CASSFVHSSNQPQHF,TGTGCCAGCAGTTTTGTACACTCTAGCAATCAGCCCCAGCATTTT
TRBD2,TRBV4-2,once,TRBJ2-1,CASSRWGLANPNEQFF,TGTGCCAGCAGCCGTTGGGGACTAGCGAATCCCAATGAGCAGTTCTTC
NA,TRBV7-9,NA,TRBJ2-7,CASSFSRSGGTYEQYF,TGTGCCAGCAGCTTCAGTCGAAGTGGAGGGACCTACGAGCAGTACTTC
TRBD2,TRBV5-1,NA,TRBJ2-2,CASSPGTSLNTGELFF,TGCGCCAGCAGCCCCGGGACTAGTTTGAACACCGGGGAGCTGTTTTTT
NA,TRBV4-1,NA,TRBJ1-2,CASSQDRVGGYTF,TGCGCCAGCAGCCAAGACCGGGTCGGAGGCTACACCTTC
TRBD2,TRBV9,NA,TRBJ2-3,CASSVSTSGGSTQYF,TGTGCCAGCAGCGTTTCGACTAGCGGGGGAAGTACGCAGTATTTT
NA,TRBV7-2,NA,TRBJ1-2,CASSPGQPTGYTF,TGTGCCAGCAGCCCAGGACAGCCTACTGGCTACACCTTC
NA,TRBV18,NA,TRBJ1-1,CASSPRDRSLEGAFF,TGTGCCAGCTCACCACGTGACAGGTCTCTCGAGGGAGCTTTCTTT
TRBD2,TRBV6-1,NA,TRBJ2-5,CATLRLAGAQETQYF,TGTGCCACCCTTCGACTAGCGGGAGCACAAGAGACCCAGTACTTC
NA,TRBV4-2,NA,TRBJ1-1,CASSQRGGNTEAFF,TGTGCCAGCAGCCAAAGGGGTGGGAACACTGAAGCTTTCTTT
TRBD1,TRBV9,NA,TRBJ1-1,CASSFNAGQGAMNTEAFF,TGTGCCAGCAGCTTCAACGCGGGACAGGGGGCCATGAACACTGAAGCTTTCTTT
NA,TRBV2,NA,TRBJ2-7,CASSRTPAAYEQYF,TGTGCCAGCAGTAGGACACCCGCGGCCTACGAGCAGTACTTC
NA,TRBV7-2,NA,TRBJ2-3,CASSPSTDTQYF,TGTGCCAGCAGCCCCAGCACAGATACGCAGTATTTT
NA,TRBV9,NA,TRBJ1-3,CASSVAERVNTIYF,TGTGCCAGCAGCGTAGCGGAAAGGGTAAACACCATATATTTT
NA,TRBV5-8,NA,TRBJ1-4,CASSKTGRLSEKLFF,TGTGCCAGCAGCAAAACAGGGCGACTGTCTGAAAAACTGTTTTTT
TRBD1,TRBV5-1,NA,TRBJ2-2,CASSPDRVGAGELFF,TGCGCCAGCAGCCCGGACAGGGTGGGCGCCGGGGAGCTGTTTTTT
NA,TRBV5-6,NA,TRBJ1-2,CASSEQGFSNYGYTF,TGTGCCAGCAGTGAGCAGGGGTTTTCTAACTATGGCTACACCTTC
TRBD1,TRBV7-9,NA,TRBJ1-1,CASSFDPSGGFTEAFF,TGTGCCAGCAGCTTCGACCCATCAGGGGGGTTCACTGAAGCTTTCTTT
TRBD2,TRBV30,NA,TRBJ2-5,CAWSVSGGAWETQYF,TGTGCCTGGAGTGTAAGCGGGGGGGCCTGGGAGACCCAGTACTTC
NA,TRBV20-1,NA,TRBJ1-1,CSAGEGTEAFF,TGCAGTGCTGGAGAGGGCACTGAAGCTTTCTTT
NA,TRBV4-1,NA,TRBJ1-1,CASSQVTLNTEAFF,TGCGCCAGCAGCCAGGTGACACTGAACACTGAAGCTTTCTTT
TRBD2,TRBV5-1,few,TRBJ2-2,CASSALAGINTGELFF,TGCGCCAGCAGCGCCCTAGCGGGAATAAACACCGGGGAGCTGTTTTTT
TRBD1,TRBV18,medium-sized,TRBJ1-2,CASSFMTGDTYGYTF,TGTGCCAGCTCGTTCATGACAGGGGACACCTATGGCTACACCTTC
NA,TRBV18,NA,TRBJ1-5,CASSPFRGDQPQHF,TGTGCCAGCTCACCATTCCGGGGAGATCAGCCCCAGCATTTT
NA,TRBV30,NA,TRBJ1-4,CAWMISGRKLFF,TGTGCCTGGATGATCTCCGGACGAAAACTGTTTTTT
NA,TRBV5-4,NA,TRBJ1-4,CASSGGEKLFF,TGTGCCAGCAGCGGGGGAGAAAAACTGTTTTTT
NA,TRBV7-2,NA,TRBJ1-4,CASSAPGQKLFF,TGTGCCAGCAGCGCTCCGGGACAAAAACTGTTTTTT
NA,TRBV7-2,NA,TRBJ2-6,CASRPRAPGANVLTF,TGTGCCAGCAGACCTCGGGCACCTGGGGCCAACGTCCTGACTTTC
NA,TRBV30,NA,TRBJ1-1,CAWSVVGTEAFF,TGTGCCTGGAGTGTAGTAGGAACTGAAGCTTTCTTT
NA,TRBV7-9,few,TRBJ1-6,CASSPTVDNSPLHF,TGTGCCAGCAGCCCGACAGTAGATAATTCACCCCTCCACTTT
NA,TRBV27,NA,TRBJ1-2,CASSTIPTSYGYTF,TGTGCCAGCAGCACAATACCCACCTCCTATGGCTACACCTTC
TRBD1,TRBV14,few,TRBJ2-1,CASSQHRGFDEQFF,TGTGCCAGCAGCCAACACAGGGGGTTCGATGAGCAGTTCTTC
TRBD1,TRBV7-2,NA,TRBJ2-7,CASSLTEGQTYYF,TGTGCCAGCAGTTTGACCGAGGGACAGACTTACTACTTC
TRBD2,TRBV29-1,NA,TRBJ2-1,CSVERVAGGSEQFF,TGCAGCGTGGAGCGGGTAGCGGGGGGGTCTGAGCAGTTCTTC
TRBD1,TRBV11-3,NA,TRBJ2-1,CASSLEGTGVGNEQFF,TGTGCCAGCAGCTTAGAAGGGACAGGGGTGGGCAATGAGCAGTTCTTC
TRBD2,TRBV10-3,NA,TRBJ2-3,CAIRPGLAGGTDTQYF,TGTGCCATCAGGCCGGGACTAGCGGGGGGCACAGATACGCAGTATTTT
NA,TRBV19,NA,TRBJ1-3,CASSINPSGNTIYF,TGTGCCAGTAGTATTAACCCATCTGGAAACACCATATATTTT
NA,TRBV6-5,NA,TRBJ2-1,CASKGTTWTAEQFF,TGTGCCAGCAAGGGGACGACATGGACGGCCGAGCAGTTCTTC
TRBD1,TRBV27,NA,TRBJ1-1,CASSLSGQGVTEAFF,TGTGCCAGCAGTTTATCGGGTCAGGGGGTCACTGAAGCTTTCTTT
TRBD1,TRBV4-1,NA,TRBJ2-4,CASSRRQGWENIQYF,TGCGCCAGCAGCCGCCGACAGGGGTGGGAAAACATTCAGTACTTC
NA,TRBV5-1,once,TRBJ2-4,CASSLVASTTKNIQYF,TGCGCCAGCAGCTTGGTCGCAAGCACTACCAAAAACATTCAGTACTTC